The 9 T cell receptor beta chains given below trace back to one sample, sequenced in a study of cytomegalovirus exposure and HLA in healthy donors. Produced via immunoSEQ multiplex PCR; TCRdb's table is partial and in-frame only. The table lists around 70,000 clones, 94% of them singletons. Sample: PBMCs. These receptors came from a woman aged 18-29 years in good health and CMV-seropositive.

This clone appeared a single time. This chain joins TRBV7-9 and TRBJ2-5, with D possibly TRBD2 on 5 matching bases. CDR3 length: 13 amino acids. V lost 6 bases and J lost 9, with 17 bases in between. Germline values: CDR1 SEHNR, CDR2 FQNEAQ (reference sequence). In nucleotides, the CDR3 is TGTGCCAGCAGACTAGATGGGGAGCGAGCCCAGTACTTC. Residues: CASRLDGERAQYF.

The chain couples TRBV18 to TRBJ1-1; 9 positions match TRBD1. This CDR3 region has 15 residues. Germline CDR1 and CDR2: KGHSH and LQKENI. V lost 6 bases, J lost 1 base, and 6 bases stayed unmatched. The CDR3 reads CASSQQTGGNTEAFF. CDR3 DNA: TGTGCCAGCTCCCAGCAGACAGGGGGGAACACTGAAGCTTTCTTT.

The table lists this clone with a count of one. The chain combines TRBV2 with TRBJ2-1; 8 bases are shared with TRBD2. The CDR3 extends over 16 amino acids. V trimming: 7 bases; J trimming: 0 bases; junction bases outside the gene matches: 8. The germline V gene encodes CDR1 SNHLY and CDR2 FYNNEI. The CDR3 DNA reads as TGTGCCAGCACCGACGGCGGGGGGAGCTCCTACAATGAGCAGTTCTTC. Residues: CASTDGGGSSYNEQFF.

The chain couples TRBV19 to TRBJ1-1; D is unresolved. The CDR3 has 13 residues. Germline V lookup: CDR1 LNHDA, CDR2 SQIVND (reference sequence). Trimming cost V 3 bases and J 3 bases, with 8 bases left between them. The CDR3 sequence: CASSIGSYTEAFF. The CDR3 coding sequence is TGTGCCAGTAGTATCGGGAGTTACACTGAAGCTTTCTTT.

The chain has TRBV5-1 and TRBJ2-3, with 9 bases aligning to TRBD2. The CDR3 is 15 amino acids. CDR1 and CDR2 (germline): SGHRS, YFSETQ. Unmatched junction bases numbered 6, after V lost 2 bases and J lost 5 bases. The CDR3 protein is CASSLAGGWRDTQYF. In DNA form, the CDR3 reads TGCGCCAGCAGCTTAGCGGGAGGATGGAGAGATACGCAGTATTTT.

The chain carries TRBV30 and TRBJ1-1, with TRBD1 matching 10 bases. The germline V gene has CDR1 GTSNPN and CDR2 SVGIG (reference sequence). The CDR3 totals 15 residues. V was pared by 4 bases and J by 10 bases, with 15 bases of the junction left unmatched. The CDR3 bases are TGTGCCTGGACGGCGGGACAGGGGTCCTGGGTGATAGCTTTCTTT. Its translation is CAWTAGQGSWVIAFF.

The count of this clone is one. The chain is built from TRBV30 and TRBJ1-1, with 8 bases fitting TRBD1. With V trimmed by 5 bases and J by 4 bases, 9 bases remained unmatched. CDR3 length equals 14 residues. The germline gives CDR1 GTSNPN, CDR2 SVGIG (reference sequence). In DNA form, the CDR3 reads TGTGCCTGGGACATAAATGGACAGGGCACTGAAGCTTTCTTT. Translated: CAWDINGQGTEAFF.

The gene calls are TRBV7-2 and TRBJ1-1; D unresolved. The germline V gene encodes CDR1 SGHTA and CDR2 FQGNSA. This CDR3 has 15 amino acids. Deletions cut 1 base from V and 5 bases from J, with 14 bases between. The CDR3 is CASSLDARGGTEAFF. The CDR3 DNA follows: TGTGCCAGCAGCTTAGATGCTCGGGGAGGGACTGAAGCTTTCTTT.

V and J are TRBV12-5 and TRBJ2-7, with 7 bases fitting TRBD2. Germline trimming cut 4 bases from V and 2 bases from J; bases unmatched to any gene: 5. Germline V gene sequence: CDR1 LGHNT, CDR2 FRNRAP. The CDR3 length is 14 residues. This CDR3 is CASGWGGRAYEQYF. For the CDR3, the DNA is TGTGCTAGTGGTTGGGGGGGACGGGCCTACGAGCAGTACTTC.